The source of this TCR beta chain is a study of T cell repertoires in cytomegalovirus infection. Background on the study: Both CMV infection and a matching HLA type were indicated by public TCR beta signatures.

Points from the study as a whole: CMV carriers with the relevant HLA were identified by cumulative public TCR beta family frequency.

Germline CDR1 is DFQATT and CDR2 is SNEGSKA (reference sequence). The V and J ends lost 1 base and 1 base, in that order; junction bases with no gene match: 13. The CDR3 loop spans 18 amino acids. Comments on this clonotype: What it binds is not known.

TCRdb reprocessed the reads via MiXCR and lists one record per CDR3 protein. The table has about 600,000 distinct CDR3 sequences, 24% seen once. V gene TRBV20-1 combines with J gene TRBJ2-1; 7 bases match TRBD1. Sequencing was done on a sample of CD8+ T cells from PBMCs. This receptor was identified in a human donor in good health (CMV status not recorded). Some clones in this sample may be carry-over from other donors' samples. CDR3 amino acids: CSARVPFLLQGSYNEQFF. The CDR3 bases are TGCAGTGCTAGAGTTCCCTTTTTGCTACAGGGGTCCTACAATGAGCAGTTCTTC.